Listed here are 20 T cell receptor beta chains from one sample, sequenced in a study of cytomegalovirus exposure and HLA in healthy donors. The primer mix had 60 Vbeta and 13 Jbeta primers. The repertoire was sequenced with immunoSEQ multiplex PCR; TCRdb's copy has only in-frame clones and lacks some. The sample lists 110,000 or so clones; over 65% were seen once. Sequencing input: PBMCs. The receptor source for this set is a woman in her 50s in good health and CMV-seropositive.

This chain connects TRBV21-1 to TRBJ1-5; TRBD1 reflects the table's D call only, with no check against the DNA. TRBV21-1 is a recognized pseudogene. The CDR3 is made up of 15 amino acids. The CDR3 here is CASSTGTGYNQPQHF. In DNA, the CDR3 is TGTGCCAGCAGTACCGGGACAGGGTACAATCAGCCCCAGCATTTT.

The CDR3 loop is CASSQDWGLNIQYF. In nucleotides, the CDR3 is TGTGCCAGCAGCCAAGATTGGGGGCTAAACATTCAGTACTTC. The chain has TRBV4-2 and TRBJ2-4, with TRBD1 as a possible D gene (6 bases). V gave up 0 bases and J gave up 6 bases, with 9 bases separating them. The CDR3 has 14 residues. The germline V gene has CDR1 LGHNA and CDR2 YNFKEQ.

The chain uses TRBV15 and TRBJ1-5, with 8 positions matching TRBD1. The germline V gene encodes CDR1 LNHNV and CDR2 YYDKDF (reference sequence). This CDR3 is built from 14 residues. J lost 7 bases, V lost 2 bases, and 4 bases had no gene match. CDR3 in amino acids: CATSRPGGGQPQHF. The CDR3 DNA follows: TGTGCCACCAGCAGACCAGGGGGCGGACAGCCCCAGCATTTT.

This chain connects TRBV5-4 to TRBJ2-7; the D is unclear. The CDR3 has 14 amino acids. The V end was cut by 0 bases, the J end by 2 bases, with 9 bases between. Germline CDR1 is SGHNT and CDR2 is YYREEE (reference sequence). CDR3 bases: TGTGCCAGCAGCTTGGGGCTGGAGACCTACGAGCAGTACTTC. Protein: CASSLGLETYEQYF.

The CDR3 protein is CARPTGSYEQYF. In DNA, the CDR3 is TGTGCCAGACCGACAGGGAGCTACGAGCAGTACTTC. This chain uses TRBV19 with TRBJ2-7; 7 bases map to TRBD1. Germline V gene sequence: CDR1 LNHDA, CDR2 SQIVND (reference sequence). The CDR3 has 12 residues. V lost 9 bases and J lost 3; bases outside the gene matches: 5. Together with reference TRBV19 and TRBJ2-7, the CDR3 gives the full variable domain: DGGITQSPKYLFRKEGQNVTLSCEQNLNHDAMYWYRQDPGQGLRLIYYSQIVNDFQKGDIAEGYSVSREKKESFPLTVTSAQKNPTAFYLCARPTGSYEQYFGPGTRLTVT.

This clone appeared once. The rearrangement links TRBV7-2 to TRBJ1-1; TRBD1 is a possible D gene (5 bases). V dropped 9 bases and J dropped 6 bases, with 23 bases sitting between them. CDR1 is SGHTA and CDR2 is FQGNSA in the germline V gene. The CDR3 extends over 15 amino acids. The CDR3 is CASKAGGPMRSEAFF. The CDR3 DNA sequence: TGTGCCAGTAAGGCGGGGGGACCCATGCGGTCTGAAGCTTTCTTT. Variable domain in full (rest from reference TRBV7-2 and TRBJ1-1): GAGVSQSPSNKVTEKGKDVELRCDPISGHTALYWYRQSLGQGLEFLIYFQGNSAPDKSGLPSDRFSAERTGGSVSTLTIQRTQQEDSAVYLCASKAGGPMRSEAFFGQGTRLTVV.

This rearrangement joins TRBV7-2 to TRBJ1-6; 12 bases fit TRBD1. The germline CDR1 and CDR2 sequences are SGHTA and FQGNSA. The CDR3 has 15 residues. Losses at the gene ends were 4 bases for V and 6 bases for J; bases not matched to a gene: 1. The CDR3, as DNA: TGTGCCAGCAGCTCGGGACAGGGGGCTAATTCACCCCTCCACTTT. This translates into CASSSGQGANSPLHF.

This clone has a handful of counts. The V and J genes are TRBV5-1 and TRBJ2-1, with TRBD2 identical over 11 bases. Germline loops: CDR1 SGHRS, CDR2 YFSETQ. The CDR3 spans 18 residues. The V and J ends lost 3 bases and 3 bases, in that order; junction bases with no gene match: 11. The CDR3 nucleotides are TGCGCCAGCAGCTCAGCCGCGTCTAGCGGGGGGAACTACAATGAGCAGTTCTTC. This gives the protein CASSSAASSGGNYNEQFF.

The chain carries TRBV5-1 and TRBJ2-5; weak D call: TRBD1 (6 bases). The J call could be wrong; TRBJ2-7 is a better fit for the DNA end. The CDR3 spans 14 residues. Germline CDR1 reads SGHRS; CDR2 reads YFSETQ. The CDR3 DNA reads as TGCGCCAGCAGCTTGACAGGGCCCGACTACGAGCAGTACTTC. Its protein is CASSLTGPDYEQYF.

The chain carries TRBV7-2 and TRBJ2-1, with TRBD2 as a possible D gene (7 bases). Germline-derived CDR1 and CDR2 are SGHTA and FQGNSA. Trimming took off 6 bases at V and 8 bases at J, with 20 bases between the two ends. This CDR3 contains 15 residues. The CDR3 reads CASRGGTYVQYEQFF. The CDR3 region has the DNA TGTGCCAGCAGGGGGGGGACATATGTACAATATGAGCAGTTCTTC.

The rearrangement links TRBV5-5 to TRBJ1-1; no clear D gene. V was cut by 4 bases and J by 6 bases, with 10 bases left in between. This CDR3 is 12 amino acids long. CDR1 and CDR2 from the germline V gene are SGHKS and YYEKEE (reference sequence). The CDR3 spells CASSTRQAEAFF. The CDR3 coding sequence is TGTGCCAGCAGCACCCGACAAGCTGAAGCTTTCTTT. Complete variable domain (other parts from reference TRBV5-5 and TRBJ1-1): DAGVTQSPTHLIKTRGQQVTLRCSPISGHKSVSWYQQVLGQGPQFIFQYYEKEERGRGNFPDRFSARQFPNYSSELNVNALLLGDSALYLCASSTRQAEAFFGQGTRLTVV.

The V call is TRBV15, the J call TRBJ1-1, with 7 bases identical to TRBD1. After removal of 5 bases from V and 3 bases from J, the junction contained 9 bases not matched to a gene. Germline CDR1 is LNHNV and CDR2 is YYDKDF (reference sequence). This CDR3 has 15 residues. The CDR3 nucleotides read TGTGCCACCAGCCCCGCGGGACAGAGATACACTGAAGCTTTCTTT. Its translation: CATSPAGQRYTEAFF. The whole variable domain, remainder taken from reference TRBV15 and TRBJ1-1, is DAMVIQNPRYQVTQFGKPVTLSCSQTLNHNVMYWYQQKSSQAPKLLFHYYDKDFNNEADTPDNFQSRRPNTSFCFLDIRSPGLGDTAMYLCATSPAGQRYTEAFFGQGTRLTVV.

A single count supports this clone. This sequence joins TRBV10-2 and TRBJ1-1, with 7 bases lining up with TRBD1. The CDR3 loop spans 14 amino acids. Germline CDR1 is WSHSY and CDR2 is SAAADI. V gave up 6 bases and J gave up 3 bases; unmatched junction bases: 7. CDR3 loop: CASRLTGYDTEAFF. In nucleotides, the CDR3 is TGCGCCAGCAGGTTGACAGGGTATGACACTGAAGCTTTCTTT.

The chain employs TRBV7-2 and TRBJ1-2; 7 bases are shared with TRBD1. Trimming cost V 1 base and J 8 bases; bases outside gene matches: 16. The CDR3 is 17 residues long. The V gene's germline CDR1 is SGHTA and CDR2 FQGNSA. The CDR3 reads CASSLERRGGGFRGYTF. DNA for the CDR3: TGTGCCAGCAGCTTAGAACGCAGAGGGGGCGGGTTCCGGGGCTACACCTTC.

This clone was observed a single time. This chain joins TRBV18 and TRBJ1-6; maybe TRBD1 (5 bases). This CDR3 spans 14 amino acids. The germline V and J ends were trimmed by 1 base and 6 bases, with 7 bases remaining between them. CDR1 is KGHSH and CDR2 is LQKENI in the germline V gene. CDR3 nucleotide sequence: TGTGCCAGCTCACCACAGGGACTTAATTCACCCCTCCACTTT. Protein product: CASSPQGLNSPLHF.

This clone was seen only a few times. The chain has TRBV10-3 and TRBJ2-5; TRBD1 aligns across 11 bases. Germline lookup yields CDR1 ENHRY and CDR2 SYGVKD. Trimming took 2 bases from V and 4 from J; bases not matched to a gene: 6. This CDR3 has 16 residues. CDR3 loop: CAISETGQGVAETQYF. CDR3 sequence (DNA): TGTGCCATCAGTGAGACGGGACAGGGGGTGGCAGAGACCCAGTACTTC.

For this clone: Its ends do not fully match the called genes, so a read error is possible. This rearrangement joins TRBV12-5 to TRBJ2-1; 8 bases fit TRBD2. The germline V gene encodes CDR1 LGHNT and CDR2 FRNRAP. The CDR3 contains 10 residues. The CDR3 DNA reads as TGTGCCCTAGCGGGCGATGAGCGGTTCTTC. Protein sequence: CALAGDERFF.

CDR3 DNA: TGCGCCAGCAGCACCCGGGACGGGAGAGATACGCAGTATTTT. Translated, it gives CASSTRDGRDTQYF. The rearrangement joins TRBV5-1 to TRBJ2-3; tentatively, D is TRBD2 (6 bases). The V and J ends lost 4 bases and 5 bases respectively, with 14 bases between them. The germline gives CDR1 SGHRS, CDR2 YFSETQ. This CDR3 has 14 amino acids.

This CDR3 is CASSLDGAGYRDTEAFF. Written as DNA, the CDR3 is TGTGCCAGCAGCTTAGATGGGGCGGGGTATAGGGACACTGAAGCTTTCTTT. V usage is TRBV7-2 and J usage is TRBJ1-1, with D perhaps matching TRBD1 (5 bases). This CDR3 comprises 17 residues. Trimming took 1 base from V and 3 from J, leaving 18 bases between them. Germline CDR1 reads SGHTA; CDR2 reads FQGNSA.

This chain joins TRBV6-5 and TRBJ2-7; D possibly corresponds to TRBD2 (6 bases). Germline CDR1 reads MNHEY; CDR2 reads SVGAGI. The CDR3 consists of 15 residues. Trimming took 5 bases from V and 3 from J, leaving 17 bases between them. The CDR3, as DNA: TGTGCCAGCAGTATACGCGGGGAGATTCTCTACGAGCAGTACTTC. This gives the protein CASSIRGEILYEQYF.